Included here is one T cell receptor beta chain sequence, with context. In the original processing: Reference gene primer amplification gave estimated nucleated cell counts. TCRdb's table, derived via immunoSEQ multiplex PCR, lists solely in-frame clones and lacks some. For V, J and clone size, that table is used; D and trimming come from the DNA. This table has about 190,000 clones, roughly nine tenths appearing once. Germline V CDR1 and CDR2: MDHEN, SYDVKM. This CDR3 has 13 amino acids. Trimming removed 6 bases at V and 8 bases at J, with 13 bases between. The sample belongs to a study of blood T cell repertoires in COVID-19. Study-level background: The origin of the acute and convalescent COVID-19 samples was the United States, Italy and Spain. T cells, B-cell-depleted T cells, or PBMCs provided the cDNA or gDNA that served as material.

This rearrangement joins TRBV28 to TRBJ1-4, with D possibly TRBD1 on 5 matching bases. The origin of this receptor is a man aged 25-40 years with acute or convalescent COVID-19. The sequenced sample was peripheral blood. The CDR3 reads CASRNQGEEKLFF. CDR3 DNA sequence: TGTGCCAGCAGAAACCAGGGTGAAGAAAAACTGTTTTTT. Full variable domain (remainder filled in from reference TRBV28 and TRBJ1-4): DVKVTQSSRYLVKRTGEKVFLECVQDMDHENMFWYRQDPGLGLRLIYFSYDVKMKEKGDIPEGYSVSREKKERFSLILESASTNQTSMYLCASRNQGEEKLFFGSGTQLSVL.